The text below deals with one TCR beta chain. The antigen this receptor binds is unknown. No clone much larger than this one lies a single base away; base qualities are absent. This entry is derived from a study of graft-versus-host responses after intestinal transplantation (TCRdb year 2021). Study-level background: The transplants that recipients got were multivisceral, liver-intestinal, or isolated intestinal. The cohort enrolled 20 to 30 intestinal transplant recipients including one retransplant, and 3 patients lacking pretransplant specimens were excluded. Every recipient was given anti-thymocyte globulin induction, followed by 3 to 4 years of maintenance tacrolimus and steroids. Rather than going through the commercial service, samples from a few later patients were sequenced in-house on an Illumina MiSeq and processed with MiXCR. Bulk TCR-beta CDR3 sequencing was used to track graft-versus-host and host-versus-graft alloreactive T cell clones in the graft, circulation and bone marrow after intestinal transplantation. To identify alloreactive clones, pre-transplant mixed lymphocyte reaction products were sequenced and compared with unstimulated pre-transplant donor and recipient T cells. Donor T cell macrochimerism was defined as a peak of at least 4% donor T cells among recipient peripheral blood mononuclear cells. General study outcomes and caveats: Conclusions were limited by the relatively low number and heterogeneity of intestinal transplant patients. High GvH to HvG T cell clonal ratios were observed in the allografts of patients with donor T cell macrochimerism. Peak levels of circulating GvH clones were associated with declines in HvG clones early after transplant. GvH clones were detected in recipient bone marrow, and some appeared earlier in ileal mucosa or blood, consistent with an intestinal mucosal origin.

Bone marrow was aspirated after transplant from the posterior iliac crest or another site chosen by the physician. Reading the germline V gene gives CDR1 SGHTA and CDR2 FQGNSA. The CDR3 runs 14 amino acids, cysteine and phenylalanine included. Of the read, only the CDR3 DNA is kept; its 42 bases are in frame from base 1. Trimming takes 5 bases from V and 3 bases from J, and the germline ends sit 14 bases apart. Libraries were made using the immunoSEQ multiplex PCR assay. For most patients, high-throughput TCR-beta CDR3 sequencing of genomic DNA was performed by Adaptive Biotechnologies. As for how the authors treated the data: TCR sequencing data for 15 to 20 patients were retrieved from Adaptive's ImmunoSEQ software; a few other patients were processed with MiXCR and VDJtools. CDR3 nucleotide sequences shared between donor and recipient were removed because their origin could not be assigned. At least 2-fold expansion over unstimulated cells and a minimum CFSE-low frequency of 0.002% (template counts) or 0.001% (read counts) were required for clones to be classified as alloreactive. A clone was considered mappable if detected in the sequenced pre-transplant spleen, lymph node, or MLR CFSE-low populations of the donor or recipient. The cumulative frequency of alloreactive clones was calculated as a percentage of all sequences, weighted by copy number. What TCRdb holds here is the immuneACCESS table cut down to in-frame rearrangements. Part of the clones is not present; checked against another copy, under half of the missing clones reflect an unresolved V gene, and the others are unexplained. The V and J calls and the clone size are those of that table, but D and trimming were determined from the DNA. Across this sample there are under 20,000 clones, with about 87% seen only once. The ten largest clones capture roughly 7% of the sample.

This receptor was identified in a human patient who received an intestinal transplant, so some T cells may come from the graft donor. The chain was built from TRBV7-2 and TRBJ2-7, with the D segment identity uncertain. The source was bone marrow, collected 125 days after intestinal transplantation. This receptor has the CDR3 CASSAIDVVYEQYF. The DNA reads TGTGCCAGCAGCGCAATAGACGTCGTCTACGAGCAGTACTTC.